The 10 T cell receptor beta chains listed next were all sequenced from one sample in a study of T cell clones after liver transplantation (dated by TCRdb to the late 2010s). Receptors were amplified or captured by the immunoSEQ multiplex PCR assay. The immuneACCESS repertoire file appears here via TCRdb, limited to in-frame rearrangements. These files lack a portion of the clones; in checked studies, under half of the deficit traces to unresolved V genes, and the cause of the others is not known. Across this sample there are approximately 65,000 clones, with 80% to 95% seen only once. The ten largest clones capture 0.95% to 1% of the sample. Sample: CD4+ T cells from blood, taken around 27 months after liver transplant. Source of these receptors: a human patient who received a liver transplant. Some T cells may have been brought in with the graft after a transplant.

The chain couples TRBV7-2 to TRBJ2-5; D not resolved. The CDR3 has 13 residues. V was pared by 2 bases and J by 2 bases, with 6 bases between. The germline gives CDR1 SGHTA, CDR2 FQGNSA. CDR3 coding DNA: TGTGCCAGCAGCTTAAAAATTCAAGAGACCCAGTACTTC. Residues: CASSLKIQETQYF.

This clone was seen only a few times. The gene calls are TRBV6-1 and TRBJ1-2; TRBD1 is a possible D gene (5 bases). The CDR3 extends over 13 amino acids. Trimming shortened V by 7 bases and J by 4 bases, and 13 bases separated the two germline ends. Germline values: CDR1 MNHNS, CDR2 SASEGT. CDR3 protein: CASIRDPSYGYTF. Here the CDR3 DNA reads TGTGCCAGCATAAGGGACCCAAGCTATGGCTACACCTTC.

The rearrangement links TRBV6-5 to TRBJ1-3; a weak D match, TRBD1 (5 bases). This CDR3 has 16 amino acids. Trimming pared 0 bases from V and 0 bases from J, leaving 9 bases between. CDR1 and CDR2 from the germline V gene are MNHEY and SVGAGI. Here the CDR3 reads CASSYSAGSSGNTIYF. The CDR3 DNA follows: TGTGCCAGCAGTTACTCGGCAGGGAGCTCTGGAAACACCATATATTTT.

The chain carries TRBV7-2 and TRBJ1-5; 7 bases line up with TRBD1. Unmatched junction bases numbered 12, after V lost 5 bases and J lost 11 bases. Germline CDR1 reads SGHTA; CDR2 reads FQGNSA. The length of the CDR3 is 14 residues. Here the CDR3 reads CASSRKTGSASQHF. The CDR3 bases are TGTGCCAGCAGCCGTAAGACAGGGTCCGCATCCCAGCATTTT.

The rearrangement joins TRBV5-1 to TRBJ2-5, with D uncertain. Per the germline V gene, CDR1 is SGHRS and CDR2 is YFSETQ. There are 15 residues in the CDR3. V was clipped by 4 bases and J by 1 base, with 14 bases between them. CDR3 nucleotides: TGCGCCAGCAGCGGCGGTGGTGGGGTCCAAGAGACCCAGTACTTC. This translates into CASSGGGGVQETQYF.

This clone has just one count. The chain recombines TRBV19 with TRBJ2-5, with D uncertain. Looked up from germline, CDR1 is LNHDA and CDR2 is SQIVND (reference sequence). The CDR3 covers 12 residues. V was clipped by 1 base and J by 5 bases, with 5 bases between them. CDR3: CASSIGEETQYF. The CDR3 region has the DNA TGTGCCAGTAGTATAGGCGAGGAGACCCAGTACTTC.

The chain has TRBV21-1 and TRBJ1-2; the table's TRBD1 call for D was not verified on the DNA. TRBV21-1 is marked as a pseudogene. The CDR3 totals 13 residues. The CDR3 sequence is CASTPRTPLDYTF. The CDR3 nucleotides are TGTGCCAGCACCCCGAGGACACCTCTCGACTACACCTTC.

The chain has TRBV7-6 and TRBJ2-5; perhaps TRBD1 as D (6 bases). Germline-derived CDR1 and CDR2 are SGHVS and FNYEAQ. The ends were cut back, 0 bases at V and 4 bases at J, with 12 bases in the middle. This CDR3 comprises 15 residues. This CDR3 is CASSLAFTGRETQYF. The CDR3 nucleotides are TGTGCCAGCAGCTTAGCCTTTACAGGGCGAGAGACCCAGTACTTC.

The rearrangement links TRBV11-2 to TRBJ2-2, with D possibly being TRBD1 (6 bases). This CDR3 is built from 14 residues. CDR1 and CDR2 (germline): SGHAT, FQNNGV. Trimming took 4 bases from V and 4 from J, leaving 10 bases between them. The CDR3 bases are TGTGCCAGCAGCTACCAACAGGGCACCGGGGAGCTGTTTTTT. Its translation: CASSYQQGTGELFF.

The V gene is TRBV7-9, the J gene TRBJ1-4; D remains unclear. The V and J ends lost 6 bases and 0 bases respectively, with 11 bases between them. Germline values: CDR1 SEHNR, CDR2 FQNEAQ (reference sequence). This CDR3 is 15 amino acids long. The CDR3 region has the DNA TGTGCCAGCAGTCCAAGCGGTGCAACTAATGAAAAACTGTTTTTT. Protein product: CASSPSGATNEKLFF.